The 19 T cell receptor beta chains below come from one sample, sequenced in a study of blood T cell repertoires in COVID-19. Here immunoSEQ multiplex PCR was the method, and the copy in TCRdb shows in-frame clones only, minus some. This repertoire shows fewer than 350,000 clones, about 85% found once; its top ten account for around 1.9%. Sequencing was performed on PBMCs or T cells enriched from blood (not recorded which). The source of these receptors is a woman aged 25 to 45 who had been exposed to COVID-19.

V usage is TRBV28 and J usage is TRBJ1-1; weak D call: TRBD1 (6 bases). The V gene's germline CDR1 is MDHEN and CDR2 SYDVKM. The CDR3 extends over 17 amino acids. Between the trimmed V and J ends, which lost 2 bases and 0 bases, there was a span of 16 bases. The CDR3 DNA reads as TGTGCCAGCAGTTTACTAACCCCTACAGGGATGAACACTGAAGCTTTCTTT. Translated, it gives CASSLLTPTGMNTEAFF.

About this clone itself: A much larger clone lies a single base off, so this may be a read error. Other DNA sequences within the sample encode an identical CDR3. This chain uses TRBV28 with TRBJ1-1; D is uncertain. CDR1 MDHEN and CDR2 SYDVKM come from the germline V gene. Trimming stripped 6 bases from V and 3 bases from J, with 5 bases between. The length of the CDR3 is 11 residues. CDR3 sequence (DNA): TGTGCCAGCAGCTCGTACACTGAAGCTTTCTTT. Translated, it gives CASSSYTEAFF.

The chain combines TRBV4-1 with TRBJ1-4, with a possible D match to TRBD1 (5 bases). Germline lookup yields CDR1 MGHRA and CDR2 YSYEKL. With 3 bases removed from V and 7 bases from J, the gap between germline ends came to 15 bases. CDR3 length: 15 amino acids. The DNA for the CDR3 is TGCGCCAGCAGCCACGGGGGAGCGGGGGTTGAAAAACTGTTTTTT. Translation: CASSHGGAGVEKLFF.

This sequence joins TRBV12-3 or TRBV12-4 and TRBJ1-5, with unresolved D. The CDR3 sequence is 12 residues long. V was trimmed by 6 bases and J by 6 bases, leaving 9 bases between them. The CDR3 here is CASSNYGQPQHF. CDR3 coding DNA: TGTGCCAGCAGCAATTACGGTCAGCCCCAGCATTTT.

CDR3 nucleotide sequence: TGTGCCAGCAGAGTAACGGGGGGGAGCAACACAGATACGCAGTATTTT. Residues: CASRVTGGSNTDTQYF. The genes are TRBV28 and TRBJ2-3, with 8 bases fitting TRBD2. Germline loops: CDR1 MDHEN, CDR2 SYDVKM. The junction had 10 bases not matched to a gene; V was cut back by 6 bases and J by 2 bases. CDR3 length: 16 residues.

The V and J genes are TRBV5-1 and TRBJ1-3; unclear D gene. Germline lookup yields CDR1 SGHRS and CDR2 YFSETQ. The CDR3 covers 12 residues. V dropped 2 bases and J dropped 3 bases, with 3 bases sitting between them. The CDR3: CASSFNGNTIYF. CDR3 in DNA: TGCGCCAGCAGCTTCAATGGAAACACCATATATTTT.

The CDR3 sequence is CASSIGGGSIYEQYF. The CDR3 coding sequence is TGTGCCAGTAGTATTGGGGGGGGCTCAATCTACGAGCAGTACTTC. This chain connects TRBV19 to TRBJ2-7, with D possibly matching TRBD2 (7 bases). Trimming left V 3 bases short and J 3 bases short, with 15 bases between. CDR3 length: 15 residues. Germline V lookup: CDR1 LNHDA, CDR2 SQIVND (reference sequence).

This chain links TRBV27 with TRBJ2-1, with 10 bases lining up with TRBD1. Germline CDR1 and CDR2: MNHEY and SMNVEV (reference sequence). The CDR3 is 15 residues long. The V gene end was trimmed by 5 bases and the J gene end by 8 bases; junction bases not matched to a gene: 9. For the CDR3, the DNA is TGTGCCAGCAGTCCCGGACAGGGGGTTATTCATGAGCAGTTCTTC. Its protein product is CASSPGQGVIHEQFF.

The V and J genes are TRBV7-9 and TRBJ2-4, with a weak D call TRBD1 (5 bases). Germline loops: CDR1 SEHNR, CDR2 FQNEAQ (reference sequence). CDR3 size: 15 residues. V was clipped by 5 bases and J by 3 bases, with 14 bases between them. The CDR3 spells CASSNGALGKNIQYF. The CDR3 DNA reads TGTGCCAGCAGCAATGGGGCTTTAGGCAAAAACATTCAGTACTTC.

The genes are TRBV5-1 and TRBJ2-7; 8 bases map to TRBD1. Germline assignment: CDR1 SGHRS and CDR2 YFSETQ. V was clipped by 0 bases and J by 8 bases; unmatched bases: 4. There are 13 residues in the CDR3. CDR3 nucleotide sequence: TGCGCCAGCAGCTTGGGGGACAGGTGGAAGCAGTACTTC. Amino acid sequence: CASSLGDRWKQYF.

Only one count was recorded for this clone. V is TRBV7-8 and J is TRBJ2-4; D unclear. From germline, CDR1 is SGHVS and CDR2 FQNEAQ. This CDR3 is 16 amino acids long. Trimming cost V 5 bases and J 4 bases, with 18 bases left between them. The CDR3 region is CASSLPYGRLKNIQYF. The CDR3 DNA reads TGTGCCAGCAGCCTCCCGTATGGGCGTTTGAAAAACATTCAGTACTTC.

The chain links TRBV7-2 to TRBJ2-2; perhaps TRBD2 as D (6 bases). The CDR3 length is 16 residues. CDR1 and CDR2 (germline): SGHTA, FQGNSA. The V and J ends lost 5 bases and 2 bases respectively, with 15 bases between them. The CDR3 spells CASSPPGTANTGELFF. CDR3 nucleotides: TGTGCCAGCAGCCCTCCCGGGACTGCAAACACCGGGGAGCTGTTTTTT.

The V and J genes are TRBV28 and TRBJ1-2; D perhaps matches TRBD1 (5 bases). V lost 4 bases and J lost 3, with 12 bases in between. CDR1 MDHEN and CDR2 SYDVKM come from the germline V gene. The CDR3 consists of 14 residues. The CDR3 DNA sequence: TGTGCCAGCAGTTCCTCCAGCAGGGACTATGGCTACACCTTC. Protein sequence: CASSSSSRDYGYTF.

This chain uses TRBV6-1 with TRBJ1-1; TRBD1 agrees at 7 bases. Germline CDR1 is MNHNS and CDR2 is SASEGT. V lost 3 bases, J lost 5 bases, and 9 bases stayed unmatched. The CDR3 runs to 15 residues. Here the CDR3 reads CASSENQGVVTEAFF. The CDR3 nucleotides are TGTGCCAGCAGTGAGAACCAGGGGGTAGTGACTGAAGCTTTCTTT.

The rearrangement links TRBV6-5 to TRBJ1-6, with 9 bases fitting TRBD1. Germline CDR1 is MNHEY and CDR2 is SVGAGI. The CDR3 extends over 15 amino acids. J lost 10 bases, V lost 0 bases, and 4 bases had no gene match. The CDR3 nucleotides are TGTGCCAGCAGTTACTCGGGACAGGGTAGATCACCCCTCCACTTT. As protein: CASSYSGQGRSPLHF.

CDR3 nucleotides: TGTGCCAGCACCGCTGCTCAGGGCTATGGCTACACCTTC. It translates to CASTAAQGYGYTF. The chain employs TRBV6-5 and TRBJ1-2, with D possibly matching TRBD1 (5 bases). CDR1 is MNHEY, CDR2 SVGAGI, per germline. This CDR3 region has 13 residues. Deletions cut 7 bases from V and 4 bases from J, with 13 bases between.

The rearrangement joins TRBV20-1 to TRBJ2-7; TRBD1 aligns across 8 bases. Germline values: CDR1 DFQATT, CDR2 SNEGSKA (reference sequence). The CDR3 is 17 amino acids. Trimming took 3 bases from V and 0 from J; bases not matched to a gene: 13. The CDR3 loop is CSASTGTGQWGSYEQYF. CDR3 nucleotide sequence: TGCAGTGCTAGTACCGGGACAGGCCAATGGGGCTCCTACGAGCAGTACTTC.

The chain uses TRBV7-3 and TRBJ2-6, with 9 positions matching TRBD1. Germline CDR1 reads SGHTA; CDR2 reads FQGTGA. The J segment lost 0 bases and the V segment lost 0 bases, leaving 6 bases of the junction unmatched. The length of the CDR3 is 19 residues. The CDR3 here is CASSLTGTGRRSGANVLTF. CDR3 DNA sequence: TGTGCCAGCAGCTTAACAGGGACAGGGAGACGCTCTGGGGCCAACGTCCTGACTTTC. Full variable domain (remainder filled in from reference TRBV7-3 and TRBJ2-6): GAGVSQTPSNKVTEKGKYVELRCDPISGHTALYWYRQSLGQGPEFLIYFQGTGAADDSGLPNDRFFAVRPEGSVSTLKIQRTERGDSAVYLCASSLTGTGRRSGANVLTFGAGSRLTVL.

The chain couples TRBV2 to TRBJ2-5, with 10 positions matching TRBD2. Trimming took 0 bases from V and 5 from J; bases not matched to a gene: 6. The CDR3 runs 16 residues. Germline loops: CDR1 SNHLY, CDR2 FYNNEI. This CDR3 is CASSEAQRGGRETQYF. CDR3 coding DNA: TGTGCCAGCAGTGAAGCCCAGCGGGGGGGTCGGGAGACCCAGTACTTC. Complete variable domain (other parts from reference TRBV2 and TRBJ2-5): EPEVTQTPSHQVTQMGQEVILRCVPISNHLYFYWYRQILGQKVEFLVSFYNNEISEKSEIFDDQFSVERPDGSNFTLKIRSTKLEDSAMYFCASSEAQRGGRETQYFGPGTRLLVL.